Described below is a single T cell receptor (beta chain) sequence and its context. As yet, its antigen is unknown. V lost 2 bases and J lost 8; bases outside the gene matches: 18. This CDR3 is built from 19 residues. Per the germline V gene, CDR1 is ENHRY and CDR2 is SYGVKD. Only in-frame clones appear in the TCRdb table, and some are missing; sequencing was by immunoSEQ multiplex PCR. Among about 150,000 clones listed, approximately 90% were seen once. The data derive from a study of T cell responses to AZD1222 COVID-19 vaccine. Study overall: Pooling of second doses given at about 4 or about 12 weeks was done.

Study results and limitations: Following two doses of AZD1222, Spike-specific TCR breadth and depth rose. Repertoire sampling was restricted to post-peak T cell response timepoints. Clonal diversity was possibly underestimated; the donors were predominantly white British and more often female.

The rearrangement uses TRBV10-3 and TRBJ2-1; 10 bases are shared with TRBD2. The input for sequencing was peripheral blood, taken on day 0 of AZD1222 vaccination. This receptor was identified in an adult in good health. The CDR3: CAISEESGLAETKGYEQFF. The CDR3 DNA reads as TGTGCCATCAGTGAGGAATCTGGACTAGCGGAAACAAAAGGGTATGAGCAGTTCTTC.